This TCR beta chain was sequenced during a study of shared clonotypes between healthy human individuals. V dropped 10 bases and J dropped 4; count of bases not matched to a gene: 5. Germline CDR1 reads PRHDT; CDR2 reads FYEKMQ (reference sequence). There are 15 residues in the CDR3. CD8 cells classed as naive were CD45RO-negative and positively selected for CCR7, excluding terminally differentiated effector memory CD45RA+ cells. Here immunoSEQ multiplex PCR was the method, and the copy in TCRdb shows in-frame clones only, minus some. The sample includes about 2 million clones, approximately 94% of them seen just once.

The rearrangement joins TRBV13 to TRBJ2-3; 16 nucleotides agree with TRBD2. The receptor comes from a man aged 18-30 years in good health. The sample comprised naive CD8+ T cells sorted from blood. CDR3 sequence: CATAGTSGRADTQYF. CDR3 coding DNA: TGTGCCACTGCCGGGACTAGCGGGAGGGCAGATACGCAGTATTTT. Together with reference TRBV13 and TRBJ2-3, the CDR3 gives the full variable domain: AAGVIQSPRHLIKEKRETATLKCYPIPRHDTVYWYQQGPGQDPQFLISFYEKMQSDKGSIPDRFSAQQFSDYHSELNMSSLELGDSALYFCATAGTSGRADTQYFGPGTRLTVL.